This T cell receptor beta chain is from a study of Graves' ophthalmopathy and Graves' hyperthyroidism. RNA transcripts provided the template for amplifying TCR beta CDR3 regions. In the first round, RT-PCR was carried out with HTBI primers, and a multiplex PCR formed the second round. A single record per CDR3 protein comes from TCRdb applying MiXCR to the multiplex PCR reads. This table has 400,000 to 450,000 distinct CDR3 sequences, 20% to 25% appearing once. Hyperthyroidism patients, aged 18 to 65, were newly diagnosed, under 2 months' duration. What supplied the PBMCs was approximately 10 ml of fresh peripheral blood. This clonotype was detected ten times or more. Trimming took 2 bases from V and 6 from J; bases not matched to a gene: 5. Germline V gene lookup returns CDR1 DFQATT and CDR2 SNEGSKA (reference sequence). This CDR3 is built from 14 residues.

The receptor's source is a young woman with stable Graves' hyperthyroidism. Material for sequencing was peripheral blood. The V call is TRBV20-1, the J call TRBJ1-2; 11 bases fit TRBD1. CDR3 residues: CSARRTGGADGYTF. The CDR3 region has the DNA TGCAGTGCTAGAAGGACAGGGGGCGCGGATGGCTACACCTTC.